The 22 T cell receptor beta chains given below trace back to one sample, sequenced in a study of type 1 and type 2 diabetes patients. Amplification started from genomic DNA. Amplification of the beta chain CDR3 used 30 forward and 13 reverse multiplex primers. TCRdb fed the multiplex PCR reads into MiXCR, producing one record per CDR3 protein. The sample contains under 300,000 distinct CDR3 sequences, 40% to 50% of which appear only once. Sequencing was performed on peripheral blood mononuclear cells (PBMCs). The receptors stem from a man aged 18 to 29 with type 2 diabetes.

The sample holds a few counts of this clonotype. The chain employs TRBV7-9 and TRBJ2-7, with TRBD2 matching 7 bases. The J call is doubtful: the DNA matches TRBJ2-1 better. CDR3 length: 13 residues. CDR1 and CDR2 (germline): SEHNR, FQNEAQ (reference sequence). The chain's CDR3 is CASSHARGDEQFF. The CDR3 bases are TGTGCCAGCAGCCATGCTCGGGGGGATGAGCAGTTCTTC.

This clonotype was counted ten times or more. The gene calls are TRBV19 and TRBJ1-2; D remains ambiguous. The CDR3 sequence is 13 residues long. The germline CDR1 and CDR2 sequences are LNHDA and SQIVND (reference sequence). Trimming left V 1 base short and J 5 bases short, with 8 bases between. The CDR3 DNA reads TGTGCCAGTAGTATAGTTGGGTCATATGGCTACACCTTC. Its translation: CASSIVGSYGYTF. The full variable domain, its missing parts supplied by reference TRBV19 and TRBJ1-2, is DGGITQSPKYLFRKEGQNVTLSCEQNLNHDAMYWYRQDPGQGLRLIYYSQIVNDFQKGDIAEGYSVSREKKESFPLTVTSAQKNPTAFYLCASSIVGSYGYTFGSGTRLTVV.

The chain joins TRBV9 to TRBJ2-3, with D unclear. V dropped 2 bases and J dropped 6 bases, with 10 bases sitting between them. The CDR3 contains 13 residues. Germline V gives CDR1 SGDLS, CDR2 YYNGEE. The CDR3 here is CASSVGSVDTQYF. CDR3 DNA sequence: TGTGCCAGCAGCGTGGGGTCCGTGGATACGCAGTATTTT.

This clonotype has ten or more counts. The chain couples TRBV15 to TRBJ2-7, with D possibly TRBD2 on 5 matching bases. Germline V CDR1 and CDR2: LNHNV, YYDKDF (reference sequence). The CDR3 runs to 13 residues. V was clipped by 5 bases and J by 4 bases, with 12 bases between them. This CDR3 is CATSAKEAYEQYF. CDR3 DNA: TGTGCCACCAGCGCAAAGGAGGCTTACGAGCAGTACTTC.

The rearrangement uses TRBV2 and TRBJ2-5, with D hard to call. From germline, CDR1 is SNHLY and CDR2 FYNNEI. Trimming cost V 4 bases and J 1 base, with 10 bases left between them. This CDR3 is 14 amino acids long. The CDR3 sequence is CASSAQRPQETQYF. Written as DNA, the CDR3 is TGTGCCAGCAGTGCTCAGAGGCCCCAAGAGACCCAGTACTTC. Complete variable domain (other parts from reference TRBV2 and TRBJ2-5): EPEVTQTPSHQVTQMGQEVILRCVPISNHLYFYWYRQILGQKVEFLVSFYNNEISEKSEIFDDQFSVERPDGSNFTLKIRSTKLEDSAMYFCASSAQRPQETQYFGPGTRLLVL.

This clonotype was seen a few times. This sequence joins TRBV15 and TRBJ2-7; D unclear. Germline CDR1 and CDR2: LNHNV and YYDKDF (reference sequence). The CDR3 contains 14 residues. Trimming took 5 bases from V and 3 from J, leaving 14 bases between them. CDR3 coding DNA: TGTGCCACCAGCCGTCCCCTTCACTTCTACGAGCAGTACTTC. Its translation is CATSRPLHFYEQYF.

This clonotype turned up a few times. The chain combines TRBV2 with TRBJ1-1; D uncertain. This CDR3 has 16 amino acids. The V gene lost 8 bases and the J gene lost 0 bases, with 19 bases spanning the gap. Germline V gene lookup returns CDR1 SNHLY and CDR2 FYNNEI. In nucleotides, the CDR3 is TGTGCCAGCCAGAGAAGAAAAGACGGGATGAACACTGAAGCTTTCTTT. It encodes CASQRRKDGMNTEAFF.

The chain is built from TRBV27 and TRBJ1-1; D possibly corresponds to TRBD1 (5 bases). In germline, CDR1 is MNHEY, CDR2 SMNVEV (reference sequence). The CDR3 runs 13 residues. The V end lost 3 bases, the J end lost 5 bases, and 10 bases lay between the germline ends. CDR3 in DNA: TGTGCCAGCAGTTTGGAGGGGTGGACTGAAGCTTTCTTT. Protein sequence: CASSLEGWTEAFF.

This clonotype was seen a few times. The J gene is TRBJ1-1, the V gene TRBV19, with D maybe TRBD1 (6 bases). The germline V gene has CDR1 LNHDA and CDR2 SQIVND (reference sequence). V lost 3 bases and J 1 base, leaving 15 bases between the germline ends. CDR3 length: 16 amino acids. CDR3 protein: CASSMPGGASNTEAFF. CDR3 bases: TGTGCCAGTAGTATGCCGGGGGGCGCGTCGAACACTGAAGCTTTCTTT.

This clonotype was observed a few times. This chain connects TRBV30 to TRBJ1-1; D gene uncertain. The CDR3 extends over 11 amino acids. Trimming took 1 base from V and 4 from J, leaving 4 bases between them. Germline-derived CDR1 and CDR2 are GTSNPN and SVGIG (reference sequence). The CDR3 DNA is TGTGCCTGGAGTGGGCCCACTGAAGCTTTCTTT. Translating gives CAWSGPTEAFF.

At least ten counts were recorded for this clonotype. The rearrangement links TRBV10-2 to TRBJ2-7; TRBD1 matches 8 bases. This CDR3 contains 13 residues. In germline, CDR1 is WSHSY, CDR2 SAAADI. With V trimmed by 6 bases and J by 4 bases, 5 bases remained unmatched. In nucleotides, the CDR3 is TGCGCCAGCAGGGCAGGGGGCTTGTACGAGCAGTACTTC. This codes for CASRAGGLYEQYF.

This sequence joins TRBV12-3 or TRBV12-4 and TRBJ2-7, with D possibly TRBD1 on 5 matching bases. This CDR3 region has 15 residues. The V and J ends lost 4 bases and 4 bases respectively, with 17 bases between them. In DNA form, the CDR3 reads TGTGCCAGCAGTTCTCCCGACAGATCCACGTACGAGCAGTACTTC. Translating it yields CASSSPDRSTYEQYF.

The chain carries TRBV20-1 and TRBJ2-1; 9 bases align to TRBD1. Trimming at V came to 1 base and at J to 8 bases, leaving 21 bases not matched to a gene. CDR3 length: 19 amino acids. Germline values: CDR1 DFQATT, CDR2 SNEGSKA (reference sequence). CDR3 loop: CSARGRGQGRVLEWDEQFF. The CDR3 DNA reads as TGCAGTGCTAGAGGTAGGGGACAGGGAAGAGTGTTGGAGTGGGATGAGCAGTTCTTC.

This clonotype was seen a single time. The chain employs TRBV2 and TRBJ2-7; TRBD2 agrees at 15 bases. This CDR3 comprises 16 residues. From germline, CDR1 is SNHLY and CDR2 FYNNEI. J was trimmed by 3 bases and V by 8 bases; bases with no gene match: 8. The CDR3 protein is CASAWTSGRDLYEQYF. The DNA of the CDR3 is TGTGCCAGCGCATGGACTAGCGGGAGGGACCTCTACGAGCAGTACTTC.

The CDR3 region has the DNA TGTGCCAGCAGCCTAGACCTACTCTACGAGCAGTACTTC. This encodes CASSLDLLYEQYF. The gene calls are TRBV28 and TRBJ2-7; D not certain. The CDR3 covers 13 residues. Germline V gene data show CDR1 as MDHEN and CDR2 as SYDVKM. Trimming removed 6 bases at V and 3 bases at J, with 12 bases between.

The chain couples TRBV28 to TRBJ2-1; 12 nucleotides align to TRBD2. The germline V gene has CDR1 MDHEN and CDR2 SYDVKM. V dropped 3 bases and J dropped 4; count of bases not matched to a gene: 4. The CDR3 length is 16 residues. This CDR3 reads CASSLIGLAGYNEQFF. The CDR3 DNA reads TGTGCCAGCAGTTTGATAGGACTAGCGGGGTACAATGAGCAGTTCTTC.

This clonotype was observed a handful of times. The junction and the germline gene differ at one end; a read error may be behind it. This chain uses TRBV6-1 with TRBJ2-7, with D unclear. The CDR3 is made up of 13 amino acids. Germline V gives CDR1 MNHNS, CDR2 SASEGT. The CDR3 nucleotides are TGTGCCGGCAGTGGGGTGGCAAGGTCCGAGCAGTACTTC. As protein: CAGSGVARSEQYF.

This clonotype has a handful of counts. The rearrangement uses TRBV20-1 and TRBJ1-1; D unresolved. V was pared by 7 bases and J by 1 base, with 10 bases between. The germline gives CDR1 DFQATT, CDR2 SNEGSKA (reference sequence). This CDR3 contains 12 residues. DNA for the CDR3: TGCAGTGTTCTCCCGAAGAACACTGAAGCTTTCTTT. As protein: CSVLPKNTEAFF.

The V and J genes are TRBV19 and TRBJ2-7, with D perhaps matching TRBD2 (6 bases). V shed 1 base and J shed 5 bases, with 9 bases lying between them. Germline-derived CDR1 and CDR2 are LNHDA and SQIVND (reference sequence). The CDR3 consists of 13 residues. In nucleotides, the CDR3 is TGTGCCAGTAGTATAGCCGGAGGGGACGAGCAGTACTTC. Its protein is CASSIAGGDEQYF.

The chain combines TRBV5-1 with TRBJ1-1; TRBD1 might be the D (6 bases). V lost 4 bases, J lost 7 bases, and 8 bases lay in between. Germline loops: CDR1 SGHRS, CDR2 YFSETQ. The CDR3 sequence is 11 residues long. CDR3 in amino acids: CASSQDSEAFF. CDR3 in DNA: TGCGCCAGCAGCCAGGACAGTGAAGCTTTCTTT.

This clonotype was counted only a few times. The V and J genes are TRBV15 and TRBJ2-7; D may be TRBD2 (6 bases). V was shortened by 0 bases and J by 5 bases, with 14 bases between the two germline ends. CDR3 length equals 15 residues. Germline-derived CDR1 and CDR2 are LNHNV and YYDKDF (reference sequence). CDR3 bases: TGTGCCACCAGCAGAGATTTGGGCGGGGCGCACGAGCAGTACTTC. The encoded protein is CATSRDLGGAHEQYF.

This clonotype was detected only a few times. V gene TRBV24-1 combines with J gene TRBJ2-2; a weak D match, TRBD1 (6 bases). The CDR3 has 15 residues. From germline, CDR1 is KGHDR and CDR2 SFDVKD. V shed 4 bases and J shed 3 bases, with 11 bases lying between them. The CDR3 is CATSDLDRDTGELFF. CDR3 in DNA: TGTGCCACCAGTGACTTGGACAGAGACACCGGGGAGCTGTTTTTT.